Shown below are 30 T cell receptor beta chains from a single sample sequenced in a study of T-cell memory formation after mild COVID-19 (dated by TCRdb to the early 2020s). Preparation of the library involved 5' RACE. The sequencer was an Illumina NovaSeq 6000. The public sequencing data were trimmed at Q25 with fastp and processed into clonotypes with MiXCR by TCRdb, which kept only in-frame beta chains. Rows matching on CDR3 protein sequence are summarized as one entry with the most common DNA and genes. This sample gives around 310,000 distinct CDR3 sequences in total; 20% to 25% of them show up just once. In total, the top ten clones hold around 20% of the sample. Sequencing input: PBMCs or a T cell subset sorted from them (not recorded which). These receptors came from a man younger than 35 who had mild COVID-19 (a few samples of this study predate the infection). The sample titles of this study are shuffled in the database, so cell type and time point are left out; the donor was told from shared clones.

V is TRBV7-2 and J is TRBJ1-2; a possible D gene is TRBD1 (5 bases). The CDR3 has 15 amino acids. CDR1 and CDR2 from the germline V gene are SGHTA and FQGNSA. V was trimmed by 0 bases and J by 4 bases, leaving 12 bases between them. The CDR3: CASSLAPGQGYGYTF. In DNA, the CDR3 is TGTGCCAGCAGCTTAGCGCCCGGCCAGGGCTATGGCTACACCTTC.

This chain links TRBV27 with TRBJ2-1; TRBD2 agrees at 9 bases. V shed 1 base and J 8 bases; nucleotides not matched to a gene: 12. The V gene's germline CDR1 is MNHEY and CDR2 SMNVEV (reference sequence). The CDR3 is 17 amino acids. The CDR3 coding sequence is TGTGCCAGCAGTTTATGGGCGGGGGGGCCATCTGTGCATGAGCAGTTCTTC. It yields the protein CASSLWAGGPSVHEQFF.

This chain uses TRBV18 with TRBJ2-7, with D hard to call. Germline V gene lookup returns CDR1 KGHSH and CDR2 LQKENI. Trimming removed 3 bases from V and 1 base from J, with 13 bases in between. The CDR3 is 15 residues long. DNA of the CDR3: TGTGCCAGCTCACCTACAGCCATGGGGTCCTACGAGCAGTACTTC. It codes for CASSPTAMGSYEQYF.

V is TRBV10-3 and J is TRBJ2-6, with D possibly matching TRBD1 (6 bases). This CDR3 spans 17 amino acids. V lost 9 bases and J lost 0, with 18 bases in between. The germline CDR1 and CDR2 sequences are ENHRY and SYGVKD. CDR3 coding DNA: TGTGCCATAATGGCAACCCAGGGGCGCTCTGGGGCCAACGTCCTGACTTTC. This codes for CAIMATQGRSGANVLTF.

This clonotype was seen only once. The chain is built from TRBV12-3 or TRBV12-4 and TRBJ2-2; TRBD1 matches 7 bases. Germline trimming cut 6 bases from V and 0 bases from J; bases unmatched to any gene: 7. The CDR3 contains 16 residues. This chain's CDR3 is CASSPRQGPNTGELFF. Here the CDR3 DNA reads TGTGCCAGCAGCCCAAGACAGGGCCCGAACACCGGGGAGCTGTTTTTT.

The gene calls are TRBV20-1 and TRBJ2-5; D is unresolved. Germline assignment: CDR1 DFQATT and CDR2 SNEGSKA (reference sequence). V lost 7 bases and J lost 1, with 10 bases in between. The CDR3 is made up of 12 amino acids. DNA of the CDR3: TGCAGTGTCAGGCACTCCCAAGAGACCCAGTACTTC. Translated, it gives CSVRHSQETQYF.

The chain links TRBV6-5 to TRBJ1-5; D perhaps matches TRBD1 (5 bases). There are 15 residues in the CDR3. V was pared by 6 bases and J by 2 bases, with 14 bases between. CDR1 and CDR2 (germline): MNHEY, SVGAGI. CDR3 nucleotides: TGTGCCAGCAGGTCCGGGGGGGAGGGCAATCAGCCCCAGCATTTT. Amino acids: CASRSGGEGNQPQHF.

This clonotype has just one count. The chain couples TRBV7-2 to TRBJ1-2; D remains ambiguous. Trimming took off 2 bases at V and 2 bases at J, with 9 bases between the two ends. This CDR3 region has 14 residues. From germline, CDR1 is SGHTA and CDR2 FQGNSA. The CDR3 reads CASSLWQANYGYTF. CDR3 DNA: TGTGCCAGCAGCTTATGGCAGGCGAACTATGGCTACACCTTC.

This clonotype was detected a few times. This CDR3 is CASSYFLGGRDEQFF. CDR3 sequence (DNA): TGTGCCAGCAGTTACTTCTTGGGAGGGCGCGATGAGCAGTTCTTC. This rearrangement joins TRBV6-5 to TRBJ2-1; 7 positions match TRBD2. The CDR3 runs 15 residues. The V gene end was trimmed by 1 base and the J gene end by 8 bases; junction bases not matched to a gene: 8. Germline V gene lookup returns CDR1 MNHEY and CDR2 SVGAGI.

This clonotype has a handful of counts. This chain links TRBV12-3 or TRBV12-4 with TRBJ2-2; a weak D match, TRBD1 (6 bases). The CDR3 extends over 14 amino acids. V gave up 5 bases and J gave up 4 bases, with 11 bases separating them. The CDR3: CASSLQGSTGELFF. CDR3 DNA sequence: TGTGCCAGCAGTCTCCAGGGGAGCACCGGGGAGCTGTTTTTT.

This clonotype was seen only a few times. CDR3 protein: CASSYSLPRGAQETQYF. DNA for the CDR3: TGTGCCAGCAGTTACTCTCTACCGCGGGGGGCCCAAGAGACCCAGTACTTC. The V and J genes are TRBV6-6 and TRBJ2-5; 8 positions agree with TRBD2. The J segment lost 1 base and the V segment lost 0 bases, leaving 7 bases of the junction unmatched. The CDR3 runs to 17 residues. Looked up from germline, CDR1 is MNHNY and CDR2 is SVGAGI (reference sequence).

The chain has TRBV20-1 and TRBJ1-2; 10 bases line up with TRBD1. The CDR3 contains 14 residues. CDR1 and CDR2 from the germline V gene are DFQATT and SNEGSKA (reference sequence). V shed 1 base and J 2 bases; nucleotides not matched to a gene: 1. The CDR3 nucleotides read TGCAGTGCTAGAGGGGACAGGGGAAACTATGGCTACACCTTC. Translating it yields CSARGDRGNYGYTF.

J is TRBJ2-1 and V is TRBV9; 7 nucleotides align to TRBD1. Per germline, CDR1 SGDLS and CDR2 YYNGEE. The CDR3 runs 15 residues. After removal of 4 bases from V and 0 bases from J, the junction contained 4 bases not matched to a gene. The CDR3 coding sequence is TGTGCCAGCAGCACACAGGGGAGCTCCTACAATGAGCAGTTCTTC. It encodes CASSTQGSSYNEQFF.

CDR3 loop: CASSINTEAFF. Written as DNA, the CDR3 is TGTGCCAGCAGCATTAACACTGAAGCTTTCTTT. The chain carries TRBV12-3 or TRBV12-4 and TRBJ1-1; D call uncertain. This CDR3 has 11 residues. V was cut by 6 bases and J by 2 bases, with 4 bases left in between.

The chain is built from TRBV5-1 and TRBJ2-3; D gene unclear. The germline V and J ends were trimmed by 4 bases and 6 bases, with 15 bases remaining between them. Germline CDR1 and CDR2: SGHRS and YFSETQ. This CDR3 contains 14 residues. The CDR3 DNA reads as TGCGCCAGCAGCCTGACACAATGGGCGGATACGCAGTATTTT. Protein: CASSLTQWADTQYF. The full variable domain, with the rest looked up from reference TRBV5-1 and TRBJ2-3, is KAGVTQTPRYLIKTRGQQVTLSCSPISGHRSVSWYQQTPGQGLQFLFEYFSETQRNKGNFPGRFSGRQFSNSRSEMNVSTLELGDSALYLCASSLTQWADTQYFGPGTRLTVL.

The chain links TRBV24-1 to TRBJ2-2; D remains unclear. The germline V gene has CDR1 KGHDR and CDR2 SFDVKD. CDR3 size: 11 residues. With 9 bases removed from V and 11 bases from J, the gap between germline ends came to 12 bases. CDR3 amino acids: CATGVLGELFF. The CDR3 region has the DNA TGTGCCACCGGCGTCCTCGGTGAGCTGTTTTTT.

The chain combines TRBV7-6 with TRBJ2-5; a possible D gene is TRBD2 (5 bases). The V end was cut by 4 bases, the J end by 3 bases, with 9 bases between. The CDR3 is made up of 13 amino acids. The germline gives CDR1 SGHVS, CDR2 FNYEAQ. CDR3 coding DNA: TGTGCCAGCAGCTCCGGACTCAAAGAGACCCAGTACTTC. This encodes CASSSGLKETQYF.

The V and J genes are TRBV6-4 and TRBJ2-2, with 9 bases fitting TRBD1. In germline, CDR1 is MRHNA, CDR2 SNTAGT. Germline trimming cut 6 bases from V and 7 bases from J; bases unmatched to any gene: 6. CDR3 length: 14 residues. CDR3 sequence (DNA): TGTGCCAGCAGGGGACAGGGAATAAGCGGGGAGCTGTTTTTT. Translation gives CASRGQGISGELFF.

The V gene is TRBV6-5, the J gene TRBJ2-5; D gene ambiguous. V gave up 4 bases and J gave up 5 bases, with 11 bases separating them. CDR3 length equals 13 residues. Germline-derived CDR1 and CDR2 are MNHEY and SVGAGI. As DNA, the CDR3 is TGTGCCAGCAGTTCTGACCTGCGGGAGACCCAGTACTTC. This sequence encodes CASSSDLRETQYF.

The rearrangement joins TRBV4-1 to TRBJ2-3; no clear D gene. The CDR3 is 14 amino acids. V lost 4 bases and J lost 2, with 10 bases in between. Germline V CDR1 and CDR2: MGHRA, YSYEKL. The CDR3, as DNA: TGCGCCAGCAGCCCACGTGGGGTCACAGATACGCAGTATTTT. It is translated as CASSPRGVTDTQYF.

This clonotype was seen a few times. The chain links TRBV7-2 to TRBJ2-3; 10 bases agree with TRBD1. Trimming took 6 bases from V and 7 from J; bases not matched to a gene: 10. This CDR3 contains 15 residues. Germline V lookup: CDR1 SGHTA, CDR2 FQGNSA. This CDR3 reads CASSSAGQGIYTQYF. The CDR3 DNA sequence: TGTGCCAGCAGTAGCGCGGGACAGGGGATCTATACGCAGTATTTT.

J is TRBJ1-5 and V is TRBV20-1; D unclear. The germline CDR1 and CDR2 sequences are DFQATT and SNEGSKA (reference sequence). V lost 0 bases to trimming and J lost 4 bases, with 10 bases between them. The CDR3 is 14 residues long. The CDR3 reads CSARDGGENQPQHF. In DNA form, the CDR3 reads TGCAGTGCTAGAGATGGTGGCGAGAATCAGCCCCAGCATTTT.

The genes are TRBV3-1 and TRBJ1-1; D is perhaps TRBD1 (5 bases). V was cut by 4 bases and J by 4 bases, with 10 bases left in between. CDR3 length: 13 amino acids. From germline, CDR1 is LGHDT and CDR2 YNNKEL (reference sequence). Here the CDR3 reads CASSPRRGTEAFF. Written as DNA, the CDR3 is TGTGCCAGCAGCCCCAGGAGGGGCACTGAAGCTTTCTTT.

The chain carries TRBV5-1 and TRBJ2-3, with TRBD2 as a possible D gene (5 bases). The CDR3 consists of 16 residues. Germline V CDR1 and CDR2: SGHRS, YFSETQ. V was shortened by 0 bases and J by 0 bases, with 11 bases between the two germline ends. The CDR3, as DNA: TGCGCCAGCAGCTTGGCCCAGCGGTGGAGCACAGATACGCAGTATTTT. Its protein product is CASSLAQRWSTDTQYF.

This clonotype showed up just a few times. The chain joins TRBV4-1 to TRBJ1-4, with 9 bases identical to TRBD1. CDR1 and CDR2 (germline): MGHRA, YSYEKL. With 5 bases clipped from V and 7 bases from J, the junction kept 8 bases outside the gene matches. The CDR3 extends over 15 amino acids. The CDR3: CASSEQGARIEKLFF. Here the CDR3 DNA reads TGCGCCAGCAGCGAACAGGGGGCGCGAATTGAAAAACTGTTTTTT.

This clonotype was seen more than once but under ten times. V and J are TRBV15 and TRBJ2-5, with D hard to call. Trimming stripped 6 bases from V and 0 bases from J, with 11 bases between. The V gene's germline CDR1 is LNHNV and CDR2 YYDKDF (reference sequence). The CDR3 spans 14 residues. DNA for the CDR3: TGTGCCACCAGTACCAATCCCGACCAAGAGACCCAGTACTTC. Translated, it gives CATSTNPDQETQYF.

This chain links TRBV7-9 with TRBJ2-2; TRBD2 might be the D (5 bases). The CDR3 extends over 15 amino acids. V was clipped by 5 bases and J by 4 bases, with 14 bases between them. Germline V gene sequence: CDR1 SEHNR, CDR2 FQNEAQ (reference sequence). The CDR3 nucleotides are TGTGCCAGCAGCACTCCCGGACGGGGCACCGGGGAGCTGTTTTTT. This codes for CASSTPGRGTGELFF.

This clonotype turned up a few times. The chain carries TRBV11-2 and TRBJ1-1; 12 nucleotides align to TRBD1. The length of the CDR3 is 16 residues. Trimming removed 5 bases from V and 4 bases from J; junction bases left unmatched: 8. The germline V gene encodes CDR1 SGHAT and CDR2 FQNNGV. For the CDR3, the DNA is TGTGCCAGCAGCCAGGCCGGGACAGGGGGCGGCACTGAAGCTTTCTTT. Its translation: CASSQAGTGGGTEAFF.

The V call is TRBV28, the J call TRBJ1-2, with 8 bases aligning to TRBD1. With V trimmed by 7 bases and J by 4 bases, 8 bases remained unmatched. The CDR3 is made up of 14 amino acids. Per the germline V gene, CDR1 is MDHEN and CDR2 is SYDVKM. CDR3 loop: CASNIPGQAYGYTF. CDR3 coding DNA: TGTGCCAGCAACATTCCGGGACAGGCCTATGGCTACACCTTC.

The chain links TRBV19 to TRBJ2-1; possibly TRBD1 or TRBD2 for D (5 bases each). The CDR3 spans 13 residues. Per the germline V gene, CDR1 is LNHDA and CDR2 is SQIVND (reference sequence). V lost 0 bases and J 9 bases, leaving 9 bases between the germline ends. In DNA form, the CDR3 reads TGTGCCAGTAGTATAGATCGGGGCGGTGAGCAGTTCTTC. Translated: CASSIDRGGEQFF.